These 27 T cell receptor beta chains originate from one sample sequenced in a study of T cell changes during pregnancy in multiple sclerosis. Only in-frame clones appear in the TCRdb table, and some are missing; sequencing was by immunoSEQ multiplex PCR. The table shows fewer than 30,000 clones, with 88% occurring only once. This specimen consisted of CD8+ T cells from peripheral blood mononuclear cells, obtained in the second trimester of pregnancy. The receptors stem from a female donor with multiple sclerosis, enrolled in a pregnancy study.

V is TRBV19 and J is TRBJ1-3; D is possibly TRBD1 (6 bases). Looked up from germline, CDR1 is LNHDA and CDR2 is SQIVND (reference sequence). There are 14 residues in the CDR3. V gave up 7 bases and J gave up 2 bases, with 12 bases separating them. The CDR3 loop is CASTTGLAGNTIYF. CDR3 DNA sequence: TGTGCCAGTACGACAGGTTTGGCTGGAAACACCATATATTTT. Full variable domain (outside the CDR3, taken from reference TRBV19 and TRBJ1-3): DGGITQSPKYLFRKEGQNVTLSCEQNLNHDAMYWYRQDPGQGLRLIYYSQIVNDFQKGDIAEGYSVSREKKESFPLTVTSAQKNPTAFYLCASTTGLAGNTIYFGEGSWLTVV.

The chain combines TRBV30 with TRBJ2-7, with 8 bases that match TRBD2. The V gene end was trimmed by 0 bases and the J gene end by 2 bases; junction bases not matched to a gene: 6. The CDR3 is made up of 15 amino acids. Germline V CDR1 and CDR2: GTSNPN, SVGIG (reference sequence). As DNA, the CDR3 is TGTGCCTGGAGTGTGGATAGCGGGATGGCCTACGAGCAGTACTTC. Translation gives CAWSVDSGMAYEQYF. The full variable domain, completed using reference TRBV30 and TRBJ2-7, is SQTIHQWPATLVQPVGSPLSLECTVEGTSNPNLYWYRQAAGRGLQLLFYSVGIGQISSEVPQNLSASRPQDRQFILSSKKLLLSDSGFYLCAWSVDSGMAYEQYFGPGTRLTVT.

The rearrangement joins TRBV6-1 to TRBJ1-2; D remains ambiguous. The V end lost 4 bases, the J end lost 6 bases, and 12 bases lay between the germline ends. CDR1 and CDR2 (germline): MNHNS, SASEGT. This CDR3 region has 13 residues. The CDR3 coding sequence is TGTGCCAGCAGTGCCCTGAGGGTTGATGGCTACACCTTC. Translation gives CASSALRVDGYTF.

On this clone: This clone may be a read error of a much larger clone one base away. The chain joins TRBV6-4 to TRBJ2-3; 10 nucleotides align to TRBD1. The V gene's germline CDR1 is MRHNA and CDR2 SNTAGT. V trimming: 0 bases; J trimming: 4 bases; junction bases outside the gene matches: 1. This CDR3 is built from 15 residues. The DNA for the CDR3 is TGTGCCAGCAGTGACTCGACAGGGGGCCCAGATACGCAGTATTTT. Its translation: CASSDSTGGPDTQYF.

The V gene is TRBV30, the J gene TRBJ1-2; D is uncertain. This CDR3 region has 11 residues. The germline V gene has CDR1 GTSNPN and CDR2 SVGIG (reference sequence). V lost 2 bases, J lost 1 base, and 2 bases lay in between. The chain's CDR3 is CAWSRNYGYTF. CDR3 bases: TGTGCCTGGAGTCGTAACTATGGCTACACCTTC.

This clone came up once. In the same sample, other DNA sequences code for this CDR3. The chain has TRBV2 and TRBJ2-3; 9 nucleotides match TRBD2. The germline V gene has CDR1 SNHLY and CDR2 FYNNEI. This CDR3 has 17 residues. J was trimmed by 3 bases and V by 4 bases; bases with no gene match: 11. The CDR3 loop is CASSVEGGGVMTDTQYF. The CDR3 DNA follows: TGTGCCAGCAGTGTCGAAGGCGGGGGGGTAATGACAGATACGCAGTATTTT.

In its sample, this clone is medium-sized. This chain joins TRBV6-4 and TRBJ2-3; D possibly corresponds to TRBD2 (5 bases). CDR3 length: 15 residues. The germline V gene encodes CDR1 MRHNA and CDR2 SNTAGT. Between the trimmed V and J ends, which lost 6 bases and 1 base, there was a span of 14 bases. The CDR3 is CASSRTAEGTDTQYF. In DNA, the CDR3 is TGTGCCAGCAGCAGGACTGCCGAGGGCACAGATACGCAGTATTTT.

V and J are TRBV4-1 and TRBJ1-2; D is perhaps TRBD1 (5 bases). This CDR3 region has 15 residues. Germline V CDR1 and CDR2: MGHRA, YSYEKL. V was pared by 1 base and J by 2 bases, with 11 bases between. The CDR3 loop reads CASSQGPGLNYGYTF. CDR3 nucleotides: TGCGCCAGCAGCCAAGGGCCAGGGTTGAACTATGGCTACACCTTC.

The CDR3 coding sequence is TGTGCCAGCAGTAGGGCAGGGGGCCCAGATACGCAGTATTTT. It specifies CASSRAGGPDTQYF. The V and J genes are TRBV6-4 and TRBJ2-3, with 8 bases fitting TRBD1. Germline CDR1 MRHNA, CDR2 SNTAGT. V shed 5 bases, J shed 4 bases, and the junction held 5 bases outside the gene matches. The CDR3 extends over 14 amino acids.

The rearrangement links TRBV30 to TRBJ1-1; D remains ambiguous. The germline CDR1 and CDR2 sequences are GTSNPN and SVGIG (reference sequence). This CDR3 has 11 amino acids. V lost 2 bases to trimming and J lost 6 bases, with 7 bases between them. The CDR3 DNA follows: TGTGCCTGGAGTTGGAGGTCTGAAGCTTTCTTT. As protein: CAWSWRSEAFF.

The chain has TRBV4-3 and TRBJ2-7, with 7 bases that match TRBD1. The germline V gene encodes CDR1 LGHNA and CDR2 YSLEER. J gave up 4 bases and V 2 bases, and 2 bases lay outside the gene matches. The CDR3 sequence is 13 residues long. The CDR3 bases are TGCGCCAGCAGCCAATACAGGGGTTACGAGCAGTACTTC. Its translation is CASSQYRGYEQYF.

This clone was recorded only once. V and J are TRBV2 and TRBJ1-2, with D tentatively TRBD1 (5 bases). Germline loops: CDR1 SNHLY, CDR2 FYNNEI. This CDR3 is built from 15 residues. The V end lost 0 bases, the J end lost 5 bases, and 13 bases lay between the germline ends. CDR3 DNA sequence: TGTGCCAGCAGTGAAGCGGGGGGAGGGCAATATGGCTACACCTTC. This encodes CASSEAGGGQYGYTF. Together with reference TRBV2 and TRBJ1-2, the CDR3 gives the full variable domain: EPEVTQTPSHQVTQMGQEVILRCVPISNHLYFYWYRQILGQKVEFLVSFYNNEISEKSEIFDDQFSVERPDGSNFTLKIRSTKLEDSAMYFCASSEAGGGQYGYTFGSGTRLTVV.

The V and J genes are TRBV11-3 and TRBJ2-3; the match to TRBD2 covers 8 bases. J gave up 4 bases and V 1 base, and 4 bases lay outside the gene matches. From germline, CDR1 is SGHNT and CDR2 YENEEA. The length of the CDR3 is 15 residues. The CDR3 is CASSLGGTRADTQYF. Here the CDR3 DNA reads TGTGCCAGCAGCTTAGGTGGGACTAGGGCAGATACGCAGTATTTT.

The chain couples TRBV6-5 to TRBJ1-6; D is undetermined. Per the germline V gene, CDR1 is MNHEY and CDR2 is SVGAGI. V was clipped by 5 bases and J by 5 bases, with 13 bases between them. There are 15 residues in the CDR3. CDR3 nucleotide sequence: TGTGCCAGCAGTCCACGGGGTCTTCATAATTCACCCCTCCACTTT. It specifies CASSPRGLHNSPLHF.

The chain is built from TRBV6-5 and TRBJ1-1; 7 nucleotides agree with TRBD1. V shed 6 bases and J 5 bases; nucleotides not matched to a gene: 12. CDR1 and CDR2 from the germline V gene are MNHEY and SVGAGI. There are 15 residues in the CDR3. CDR3 in amino acids: CASRTEPGGWTEAFF. CDR3 sequence (DNA): TGTGCCAGCAGGACCGAGCCAGGGGGGTGGACTGAAGCTTTCTTT.

The CDR3 reads CASSPKVAGVSYNEQFF. The CDR3 coding sequence is TGTGCCAGCAGCCCTAAGGTAGCGGGTGTGTCCTACAATGAGCAGTTCTTC. The genes are TRBV7-8 and TRBJ2-1, with 7 nucleotides matching TRBD2. V gave up 5 bases and J gave up 1 base; unmatched junction bases: 11. CDR3 length: 17 residues. From germline, CDR1 is SGHVS and CDR2 FQNEAQ.

The chain links TRBV7-9 to TRBJ1-2, with D perhaps matching TRBD1 (6 bases). Trimming took off 4 bases at V and 9 bases at J, with 15 bases between the two ends. Germline V lookup: CDR1 SEHNR, CDR2 FQNEAQ (reference sequence). The CDR3 consists of 13 residues. This CDR3 reads CASSSGTYWSYTF. As DNA, the CDR3 is TGTGCCAGCAGCTCCGGGACATACTGGAGCTACACCTTC.

This clone has a single count. The CDR3, as DNA: TGTGCCAGCAGCTTGGACAGGGTACGTCAGCCCCAGCATTTT. It is translated as CASSLDRVRQPQHF. V gene TRBV5-6 combines with J gene TRBJ1-5; tentative D call: TRBD1 (6 bases). Trimming shortened V by 0 bases and J by 6 bases, and 10 bases separated the two germline ends. The CDR3 is 14 residues long. The V gene's germline CDR1 is SGHDT and CDR2 YYEEEE.

The chain employs TRBV29-1 and TRBJ2-7, with 11 bases lining up with TRBD2. Unmatched junction bases numbered 9, after V lost 2 bases and J lost 0 bases. The CDR3 consists of 17 residues. From germline, CDR1 is SQVTM and CDR2 ANQGSEA. The CDR3 here is CSVEKLGSGGDSYEQYF. CDR3 nucleotides: TGCAGCGTTGAAAAGTTAGGTAGCGGGGGGGACTCCTACGAGCAGTACTTC.

The rearrangement uses TRBV7-9 and TRBJ1-2; no firm D call. The V and J ends lost 2 bases and 4 bases respectively, with 11 bases between them. The CDR3 has 14 residues. Germline CDR1 is SEHNR and CDR2 is FQNEAQ (reference sequence). The CDR3 DNA follows: TGTGCCAGCAGCTTAATAAGAGCGGGCTATGGCTACACCTTC. It specifies CASSLIRAGYGYTF.

The chain is built from TRBV7-8 and TRBJ1-1; D ambiguous. Germline CDR1 is SGHVS and CDR2 is FQNEAQ. The CDR3 runs 16 residues. The germline V and J ends were trimmed by 3 bases and 1 base, with 15 bases remaining between them. CDR3 loop: CASSFRFSAPNTEAFF. The CDR3 coding sequence is TGTGCCAGCAGCTTCAGATTTTCCGCTCCGAACACTGAAGCTTTCTTT. The full variable domain, in which reference TRBV7-8 and TRBJ1-1 provide the parts outside the CDR3, is GAGVSQSPRYKVAKRGQDVALRCDPISGHVSLFWYQQALGQGPEFLTYFQNEAQLDKSGLPSDRFFAERPEGSVSTLKIQRTQQEDSAVYLCASSFRFSAPNTEAFFGQGTRLTVV.

The chain has TRBV6-5 and TRBJ1-2; D is uncertain. Germline V gene lookup returns CDR1 MNHEY and CDR2 SVGAGI. The V end was cut by 7 bases, the J end by 8 bases, with 17 bases between. The CDR3 spans 13 residues. The CDR3, as DNA: TGTGCCAGCACCACCGGGTCTCCGGGGGGCTACACCTTC. This gives the protein CASTTGSPGGYTF.

This chain connects TRBV7-2 to TRBJ1-2; maybe TRBD1 (5 bases). The CDR3 consists of 13 residues. Trimming took 0 bases from V and 4 from J, leaving 6 bases between them. Germline CDR1 reads SGHTA; CDR2 reads FQGNSA. The CDR3 sequence: CASSLAGAYGYTF. CDR3 nucleotide sequence: TGTGCCAGCAGCTTAGCAGGGGCCTATGGCTACACCTTC.

This clone was observed a single time. The rearrangement joins TRBV11-2 to TRBJ2-7, with TRBD2 as a possible D gene (5 bases). The CDR3 is made up of 15 amino acids. The germline CDR1 and CDR2 sequences are SGHAT and FQNNGV. V was pared by 6 bases and J by 3 bases, with 18 bases between. The CDR3 loop is CASSSWTGSHYEQYF. In nucleotides, the CDR3 is TGTGCCAGCAGTTCCTGGACTGGGTCACACTACGAGCAGTACTTC.

This chain links TRBV7-9 with TRBJ1-2; D might be TRBD1 (5 bases). Germline V gene lookup returns CDR1 SEHNR and CDR2 FQNEAQ (reference sequence). Trimming removed 3 bases from V and 2 bases from J, with 10 bases in between. This CDR3 has 14 amino acids. CDR3 sequence: CASSLGRANYGYTF. The DNA of the CDR3 is TGTGCCAGCAGCTTGGGCAGGGCGAACTATGGCTACACCTTC.

This sequence joins TRBV28 and TRBJ1-2, with a weak D call TRBD1 (5 bases). Germline CDR1 is MDHEN and CDR2 is SYDVKM. The CDR3 is 11 amino acids. V was cut by 3 bases and J by 13 bases, with 12 bases left in between. DNA of the CDR3: TGTGCCAGCAGTTTTCTTGTAGGGGTCACCTTC. Protein sequence: CASSFLVGVTF.

This clone was seen more than once but under ten times. The chain employs TRBV7-6 and TRBJ1-6; 9 nucleotides line up with TRBD1. The germline CDR1 and CDR2 sequences are SGHVS and FNYEAQ. The CDR3 has 15 residues. The J segment lost 9 bases and the V segment lost 1 base, leaving 4 bases of the junction unmatched. The CDR3 protein is CASSLDETGGSPLHF. In DNA form, the CDR3 reads TGTGCCAGCAGCTTAGATGAGACAGGGGGTTCACCCCTCCACTTT.